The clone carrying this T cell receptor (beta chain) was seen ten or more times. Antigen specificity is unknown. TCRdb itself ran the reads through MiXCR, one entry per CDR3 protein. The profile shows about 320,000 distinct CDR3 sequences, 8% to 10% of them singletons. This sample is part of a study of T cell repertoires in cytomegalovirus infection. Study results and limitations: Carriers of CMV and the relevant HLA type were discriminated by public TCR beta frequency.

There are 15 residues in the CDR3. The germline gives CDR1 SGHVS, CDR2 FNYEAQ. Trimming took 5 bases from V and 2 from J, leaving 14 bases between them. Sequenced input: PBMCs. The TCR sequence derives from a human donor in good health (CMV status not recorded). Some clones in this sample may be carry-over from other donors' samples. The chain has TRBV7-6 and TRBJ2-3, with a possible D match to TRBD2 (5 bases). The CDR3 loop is CASSPSGYVTDTQYF. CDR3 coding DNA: TGTGCCAGCAGCCCGAGCGGTTATGTCACAGATACGCAGTATTTT.